The 6 T cell receptor beta chains given below trace back to one sample, sequenced in a study of cytomegalovirus exposure and HLA in healthy donors. Repertoires were generated with immunoSEQ multiplex PCR, while TCRdb's copy carries only in-frame clones and drops some. This table holds 180,000 or so clones, about nine tenths found once. Sequencing was done on a sample of PBMCs. These receptors originate from a man between 18 and 29 years old in good health and CMV-seropositive.

The chain links TRBV4-1 to TRBJ2-7; TRBD2 matches 7 bases. CDR3 size: 15 residues. CDR1 is MGHRA and CDR2 is YSYEKL in the germline V gene. V lost 5 bases to trimming and J lost 2 bases; unmatched junction nucleotides: 9. The CDR3 sequence is CASSASGTGTYEQYF. CDR3 DNA sequence: TGCGCCAGCAGCGCCAGCGGGACGGGCACCTACGAGCAGTACTTC.

The gene calls are TRBV10-3 and TRBJ2-3, with TRBD2 as a possible D gene (6 bases). This CDR3 region has 14 residues. Trimming stripped 6 bases from V and 2 bases from J, with 12 bases between. Germline CDR1 is ENHRY and CDR2 is SYGVKD. The CDR3, as DNA: TGTGCCATCAGGGAGATAGCGGACACAGATACGCAGTATTTT. Its translation: CAIREIADTDTQYF.

The chain uses TRBV30 and TRBJ2-3; a weak D match, TRBD2 (6 bases). This CDR3 comprises 13 residues. The germline V and J ends were trimmed by 2 bases and 6 bases, with 12 bases remaining between them. Per the germline V gene, CDR1 is GTSNPN and CDR2 is SVGIG (reference sequence). The CDR3 loop reads CAWSLGGFDTQYF. In DNA form, the CDR3 reads TGTGCCTGGAGTCTCGGGGGTTTTGATACGCAGTATTTT.

The chain employs TRBV6-4 and TRBJ1-5; D may be TRBD1 (5 bases). CDR3 size: 17 residues. Looked up from germline, CDR1 is MRHNA and CDR2 is SNTAGT. The germline V and J ends were trimmed by 0 bases and 0 bases, with 12 bases remaining between them. The CDR3 DNA sequence: TGTGCCAGCAGTGACTCTACAGGCTACTATAGCAATCAGCCCCAGCATTTT. This encodes CASSDSTGYYSNQPQHF.

The chain recombines TRBV9 with TRBJ1-5; D may be TRBD1 (5 bases). Germline V gene lookup returns CDR1 SGDLS and CDR2 YYNGEE. With 0 bases removed from V and 9 bases from J, the gap between germline ends came to 10 bases. This CDR3 has 13 amino acids. CDR3 coding DNA: TGTGCCAGCAGCGTAGGGCAGGGAGGGCCCCAGCATTTT. Its protein is CASSVGQGGPQHF.

The chain uses TRBV7-9 and TRBJ2-4, with 9 bases that match TRBD1. In germline, CDR1 is SEHNR, CDR2 FQNEAQ (reference sequence). The CDR3 runs 14 residues. V lost 4 bases, J lost 5 bases, and 3 bases stayed unmatched. In DNA form, the CDR3 reads TGTGCCAGCAGCTCGAGGACAGGGGAAAACATTCAGTACTTC. Protein: CASSSRTGENIQYF.